Each of the 21 T cell receptor beta chains below was sequenced from the same sample in a study of T-cell reconstitution after alpha-beta-depleted transplantation in children. The TCRbeta library incorporated unique molecular identifiers. MiXCR was run by TCRdb on the PCR reads, yielding one entry per CDR3 protein. The table records 200,000 to 250,000 distinct CDR3 sequences, roughly a tenth of them present only once. The sample was PBMCs, taken before TCRalphabeta/CD19-depleted stem cell transplant. The receptors come from a child in the first two years of life with acute myeloid leukemia, due to receive a stem cell transplant.

This clonotype was picked up many times. The rearrangement uses TRBV12-3 or TRBV12-4 and TRBJ2-1; 8 bases map to TRBD2. Trimming at V came to 0 bases and at J to 4 bases, leaving 8 bases not matched to a gene. The CDR3 spans 17 residues. CDR3 sequence: CASSLAAGGGGYNEQFF. The CDR3 DNA is TGTGCCAGCAGTTTAGCGGCGGGGGGAGGAGGTTACAATGAGCAGTTCTTC.

This clonotype was seen at least ten times. The genes are TRBV20-1 and TRBJ1-4; D remains unclear. This CDR3 has 13 residues. Per the germline V gene, CDR1 is DFQATT and CDR2 is SNEGSKA (reference sequence). Between the trimmed V and J ends, which lost 3 bases and 0 bases, there was a span of 5 bases. The CDR3 is CSARGTTNEKLFF. The CDR3 region has the DNA TGCAGTGCTAGGGGGACAACTAATGAAAAACTGTTTTTT.

This clonotype was seen many times. The V and J genes are TRBV28 and TRBJ1-6, with TRBD1 identical over 8 bases. The CDR3 has 15 residues. The trim removed 4 bases at V and 8 bases at J, leaving 7 bases unmatched. Germline CDR1 is MDHEN and CDR2 is SYDVKM. The CDR3 sequence: CASSSWTGSHSPLHF. The CDR3 DNA reads as TGTGCCAGCAGTTCCTGGACAGGGAGTCATTCACCCCTCCACTTT.

This clonotype showed up just a few times. This chain links TRBV5-1 with TRBJ1-1; no firm D call. Trimming cost V 1 base and J 1 base, with 8 bases left between them. Germline CDR1 SGHRS, CDR2 YFSETQ. The CDR3 has 14 amino acids. Here the CDR3 reads CASSLLNQNTEAFF. DNA for the CDR3: TGCGCCAGCAGCTTGCTTAACCAGAACACTGAAGCTTTCTTT.

As concerns this clonotype: Being one base from a much bigger clone, this may be a read error. J is TRBJ1-2 and V is TRBV10-1; D is ambiguous. Germline CDR1 is WNHNN and CDR2 is SYGVQD (reference sequence). The CDR3 is made up of 13 amino acids. The V end lost 7 bases, the J end lost 3 bases, and 12 bases lay between the germline ends. In DNA, the CDR3 is TGCGCCAGCAATGATCGACGTGACTATGGCTACACCTTC. This sequence encodes CASNDRRDYGYTF.

This clonotype was observed a handful of times. V usage is TRBV10-3 and J usage is TRBJ1-2; 7 positions match TRBD1. This CDR3 region has 15 residues. V lost 2 bases, J lost 4 bases, and 7 bases stayed unmatched. Germline lookup yields CDR1 ENHRY and CDR2 SYGVKD. The CDR3 spells CAISERRDSTYGYTF. The CDR3 DNA reads as TGTGCCATCAGTGAGAGACGGGACAGTACCTATGGCTACACCTTC.

This clonotype was observed many times. This chain connects TRBV12-3 or TRBV12-4 to TRBJ2-3; possibly TRBD2 for D (5 bases). Trimming cost V 5 bases and J 1 base, with 10 bases left between them. The CDR3 extends over 14 amino acids. CDR3 sequence (DNA): TGTGCCAGCAGTCCTCGACTACGCACAGATACGCAGTATTTT. Translated, it gives CASSPRLRTDTQYF.

This clonotype was recorded at least ten times. The junction and the germline gene differ at one end; a read error may be behind it. This sequence joins TRBV5-1 and TRBJ2-1, with 7 nucleotides matching TRBD2. The CDR3 totals 15 residues. CDR1 is SGHRS, CDR2 YFSETQ, per germline. The CDR3 sequence: CASTLSGISYNEQFF. CDR3 sequence (DNA): TGCGCCAGCACCTTGAGCGGGATCTCCTACAATGAGCAGTTCTTC. Filled out from reference TRBV5-1 and TRBJ2-1, the complete variable domain reads KAGVTQTPRYLIKTRGQQVTLSCSPISGHRSVSWYQQTPGQGLQFLFEYFSETQRNKGNFPGRFSGRQFSNSRSEMNVSTLELGDSALYLCASTLSGISYNEQFFGPGTRLTVL.

A word on this clonotype: A read error may account for a junction end that differs from germline. The genes are TRBV6-5 and TRBJ1-3; TRBD1 is a possible D gene (6 bases). This CDR3 spans 14 amino acids. Germline CDR1 is MNHEY and CDR2 is SVGAGI. CDR3 region: CVSSYSGAGNTIYF. The CDR3 DNA reads as TGTGTCAGCAGTTACTCAGGGGCTGGAAACACCATATATTTT.

This clonotype has at least ten counts. The junction shows a germline mismatch at one end, possibly a read error. V is TRBV5-1 and J is TRBJ2-7; D call uncertain. The CDR3 is made up of 12 amino acids. Germline lookup yields CDR1 SGHRS and CDR2 YFSETQ. The CDR3 is CASSLVGYEQYF. The CDR3 nucleotides are TGTGCCAGCAGCTTAGTGGGCTACGAGCAGTACTTC.

This chain links TRBV2 with TRBJ2-2; 7 positions match TRBD1. The CDR3 is 12 residues long. The ends lost 6 bases at V and 6 bases at J; junction bases unmatched: 1. Per the germline V gene, CDR1 is SNHLY and CDR2 is FYNNEI. The CDR3 coding sequence is TGTGCCAGCAGGACAGGGTCCGGGGAGCTGTTTTTT. It is translated as CASRTGSGELFF. Together with reference TRBV2 and TRBJ2-2, the CDR3 gives the full variable domain: EPEVTQTPSHQVTQMGQEVILRCVPISNHLYFYWYRQILGQKVEFLVSFYNNEISEKSEIFDDQFSVERPDGSNFTLKIRSTKLEDSAMYFCASRTGSGELFFGEGSRLTVL.

This clonotype came up many times. This chain joins TRBV7-8 and TRBJ2-1; a weak D match, TRBD2 (6 bases). CDR1 is SGHVS, CDR2 FQNEAQ, per germline. CDR3 length: 16 amino acids. V was pared by 1 base and J by 3 bases, with 13 bases between. The CDR3 DNA follows: TGTGCCAGCAGCTTAGTCTCCCGGGACTTCTACAATGAGCAGTTCTTC. Its translation: CASSLVSRDFYNEQFF.

Ten or more counts support this clonotype. The chain has TRBV15 and TRBJ2-1; 12 positions match TRBD2. There are 16 residues in the CDR3. Germline V lookup: CDR1 LNHNV, CDR2 YYDKDF (reference sequence). Losses at the gene ends were 0 bases for V and 8 bases for J; bases not matched to a gene: 5. The CDR3 sequence is CATSRDQLAGGDEQFF. In DNA, the CDR3 is TGTGCCACCAGCAGAGATCAACTAGCGGGAGGCGATGAGCAGTTCTTC.

As to this clonotype: This may arise from a read error, as a much more abundant clone is one base away. The rearrangement joins TRBV5-1 to TRBJ2-5; the D call may be TRBD1 or TRBD2 (5 bases each). Germline V gene sequence: CDR1 SGHRS, CDR2 YFSETQ. This CDR3 has 14 residues. The CDR3 protein is CASSSLLPGGTQHF. The CDR3 bases are TGCGCCAGCAGCTCCTTGTTGCCAGGTGGGACCCAGCACTTC. Drawing the rest from reference TRBV5-1 and TRBJ2-5, the complete variable domain is KAGVTQTPRYLIKTRGQQVTLSCSPISGHRSVSWYQQTPGQGLQFLFEYFSETQRNKGNFPGRFSGRQFSNSRSEMNVSTLELGDSALYLCASSSLLPGGTQHFGPGTRLLVL.

This clonotype was counted at least ten times. This chain uses TRBV27 with TRBJ2-7; maybe TRBD2 (6 bases). Germline CDR1 is MNHEY and CDR2 is SMNVEV (reference sequence). The CDR3 contains 12 residues. Trimming removed 6 bases from V and 6 bases from J, with 12 bases in between. CDR3 sequence (DNA): TGTGCCAGCAGGACTAGATTCTCCGAGCAGTACTTC. It specifies CASRTRFSEQYF.

The sample holds many counts of this clonotype. The chain carries TRBV12-3 or TRBV12-4 and TRBJ2-7, with 8 bases matching TRBD1. The CDR3 contains 14 residues. Trimming took 7 bases from V and 7 from J; bases not matched to a gene: 12. The DNA of the CDR3 is TGTGCCAGCAACACCGGAGGACAGGGAGGAGAGCAGTACTTC. This encodes CASNTGGQGGEQYF.

At least ten counts were recorded for this clonotype. The V gene is TRBV4-2, the J gene TRBJ1-4; D is undetermined. CDR3 length equals 14 residues. V was pared by 6 bases and J by 4 bases, with 12 bases between. Germline lookup yields CDR1 LGHNA and CDR2 YNFKEQ. The CDR3 loop reads CASSPDGDNEKLFF. The CDR3 nucleotides are TGTGCCAGCAGTCCGGACGGAGATAATGAAAAACTGTTTTTT.

This clonotype has at least ten counts. The gene calls are TRBV6-5 and TRBJ2-1, with D possibly being TRBD1 (6 bases). Per the germline V gene, CDR1 is MNHEY and CDR2 is SVGAGI. V was trimmed by 4 bases and J by 0 bases, leaving 16 bases between them. The CDR3 sequence is 17 residues long. This CDR3 reads CASSSYSDRGSYNEQFF. As DNA, the CDR3 is TGTGCCAGCAGTTCGTATTCGGACAGAGGCTCCTACAATGAGCAGTTCTTC.

In its sample, this clonotype was seen many times. The rearrangement links TRBV5-1 to TRBJ1-4, with D uncertain. V lost 4 bases, J lost 2 bases, and 12 bases lay in between. Germline lookup yields CDR1 SGHRS and CDR2 YFSETQ. The CDR3 totals 15 residues. In DNA, the CDR3 is TGCGCCAGCAGCACCGGAGGGTCGACTAATGAAAAACTGTTTTTT. Amino acid sequence: CASSTGGSTNEKLFF.

To note about this clonotype: A read error may be the cause here, since a much bigger clone is one base away. The chain combines TRBV5-1 with TRBJ2-6; TRBD2 is a possible D gene (6 bases). The germline gives CDR1 SGHRS, CDR2 YFSETQ. CDR3 length: 15 amino acids. The CDR3: CASTMEGSGANGLTF. The CDR3 DNA follows: TGCGCCAGCACCATGGAGGGGTCTGGGGCCAACGGCCTGACTTTC.

This clonotype occurred many times. The rearrangement uses TRBV6-6 and TRBJ2-6, with 9 bases aligning to TRBD1. The CDR3 is 18 residues long. V lost 7 bases, J lost 3 bases, and 13 bases stayed unmatched. Germline values: CDR1 MNHNY, CDR2 SVGAGI (reference sequence). The CDR3 DNA is TGTGCCAGCAAGGCTGTGGGACAGGGAGCCCTTGGGGCCAACGTCCTGACTTTC. It encodes CASKAVGQGALGANVLTF.